The entry that follows covers one T cell receptor beta chain sequence. Its target is not known. Germline V CDR1 and CDR2: SNHLY, FYNNEI. The V and J ends lost 2 bases and 3 bases respectively, with 9 bases between them. The CDR3 covers 14 residues. The assay was immunoSEQ multiplex PCR, and TCRdb's table has in-frame clones only and misses some. Found here are about 81,000 clones, roughly 89% of them singletons; the top ten hold approximately 0.33%. This sample is drawn from a study of graft-versus-host responses after intestinal transplantation. Turning to the study itself: In this cohort, recipients had multivisceral, liver-intestinal, or isolated intestinal transplants. The recipients all started with anti-thymocyte globulin induction and then took tacrolimus and steroids for around three years.

Overall study results and limits: Recipient marrow contained GvH clones, some of which appeared first in ileum or blood.

The specimen comprised unstimulated CD4+ T cells sorted from spleen or lymph node cells, sampled before intestinal transplant. This TCR derives from a human donor who received an intestinal transplant. The chain has TRBV2 and TRBJ2-3; a weak D match, TRBD1 (6 bases). Here the CDR3 reads CASSERQGTDTQYF. The CDR3 DNA is TGTGCCAGCAGTGAAAGGCAGGGGACAGATACGCAGTATTTT.